Reported below is one TCR beta chain. The same CDR3 is also encoded by other DNA sequences in this sample. From germline, CDR1 is LGHNA and CDR2 YNFKEQ. The CDR3 totals 14 residues. Trimming took 4 bases from V and 3 from J; bases not matched to a gene: 2. As handled by the study authors: Estimated nucleated cell counts came from reference gene primer amplification. Method: immunoSEQ multiplex PCR; TCRdb's copy keeps in-frame clones and lacks some. V, J and clone size are taken as reported in that table, and D and trimming were inferred from the DNA itself. The sample includes under 400,000 clones, around 89% seen only once; the top ten take 1.5% to 2%. These data originate in a study of blood T cell repertoires in COVID-19. Study as a whole: Samples came from the United States, Italy and Spain, spanning acute and convalescent COVID-19. Sample material is recorded as cDNA or gDNA derived from T cells, B-cell-depleted T cells, or PBMCs.

Enrolment of Seattle patients took place during active infection, and they were followed longitudinally. The specimen was peripheral blood. This TCR came from a young woman with COVID-19, enrolled during active disease. The genes are TRBV4-2 and TRBJ1-4; 7 bases fit TRBD1. CDR3 coding DNA: TGTGCCAGCAGCCCAGGGACAGCTAATGAAAAACTGTTTTTT. Protein sequence: CASSPGTANEKLFF.